These 30 T cell receptor beta chains share one sample of origin, sequenced in a study of cytomegalovirus exposure and HLA in healthy donors. Produced via immunoSEQ multiplex PCR; TCRdb's table is partial and in-frame only. This table has roughly 260,000 clones, more than 75% appearing once. Sequenced material: PBMCs. The receptors here all came from a man aged 18 to 30 in good health and CMV-seronegative.

The genes are TRBV28 and TRBJ2-7; tentative D call: TRBD1 (5 bases). The V gene lost 6 bases and the J gene lost 5 bases, with 20 bases spanning the gap. Germline loops: CDR1 MDHEN, CDR2 SYDVKM. The CDR3 runs 15 residues. The CDR3 spells CASSPPRGGAHEQYF. In nucleotides, the CDR3 is TGTGCCAGCAGCCCCCCTCGAGGTGGGGCTCACGAGCAGTACTTC.

This clone has a handful of counts. The V call is TRBV27, the J call TRBJ1-6, with TRBD1 matching 7 bases. V was clipped by 3 bases and J by 7 bases; unmatched bases: 6. In germline, CDR1 is MNHEY, CDR2 SMNVEV (reference sequence). The CDR3 contains 15 residues. The CDR3 DNA reads TGTGCCAGCAGTTTGTCCGACAGGGCGAATTCACCCCTCCACTTT. Amino acid sequence: CASSLSDRANSPLHF.

J is TRBJ2-5 and V is TRBV7-9, with D perhaps matching TRBD1 (6 bases). The V and J ends lost 2 bases and 2 bases respectively, with 9 bases between them. The CDR3 sequence is 14 residues long. Germline CDR1 is SEHNR and CDR2 is FQNEAQ (reference sequence). CDR3 nucleotide sequence: TGTGCCAGCAGCTTAAAGGACAGACAAGAGACCCAGTACTTC. The encoded protein is CASSLKDRQETQYF.

V usage is TRBV11-2 and J usage is TRBJ2-3; possibly TRBD2 for D (5 bases). The germline gives CDR1 SGHAT, CDR2 FQNNGV. CDR3 length equals 15 residues. V lost 5 bases and J 0 bases, leaving 12 bases between the germline ends. CDR3 amino acids: CASSSRLRSTDTQYF. The CDR3 region has the DNA TGTGCCAGCAGCAGCCGACTAAGAAGCACAGATACGCAGTATTTT.

The chain carries TRBV29-1 and TRBJ2-1, with 10 bases identical to TRBD2. Germline trimming cut 7 bases from V and 5 bases from J; bases unmatched to any gene: 5. Per the germline V gene, CDR1 is SQVTM and CDR2 is ANQGSEA. The CDR3 is made up of 13 amino acids. The CDR3 DNA sequence: TGCAGCGCGTCCGGGACTAGCGACAATGAGCAGTTCTTC. Translated: CSASGTSDNEQFF.

The CDR3 region has the DNA TGCACCAGCAGCGTAAGGGGGCCTTTCCACGAGCAGTACTTC. Translation gives CTSSVRGPFHEQYF. The chain uses TRBV1 and TRBJ2-7; whether TRBD1, the table's D call, matches the DNA was not checked. TRBV1 is annotated as a pseudogene. This CDR3 contains 14 residues.

This clone has more than one count but fewer than ten. The gene calls are TRBV7-8 and TRBJ2-7; the match to TRBD1 covers 7 bases. In germline, CDR1 is SGHVS, CDR2 FQNEAQ. V was pared by 1 base and J by 12 bases, with 9 bases of the junction left unmatched. The CDR3 has 13 amino acids. CDR3 DNA: TGTGCCAGCAGCTTAGGACAGGGAGTTAGGCCGTACTTC. Its translation is CASSLGQGVRPYF. The full variable domain, in which reference TRBV7-8 and TRBJ2-7 provide the parts outside the CDR3, is GAGVSQSPRYKVAKRGQDVALRCDPISGHVSLFWYQQALGQGPEFLTYFQNEAQLDKSGLPSDRFFAERPEGSVSTLKIQRTQQEDSAVYLCASSLGQGVRPYFGPGTRLTVT.

The chain links TRBV7-9 to TRBJ1-2; tentative D call: TRBD1 (5 bases). Trimming pared 11 bases from V and 0 bases from J, leaving 13 bases between. This CDR3 has 13 amino acids. Germline-derived CDR1 and CDR2 are SEHNR and FQNEAQ (reference sequence). In DNA form, the CDR3 reads TGTGCCTCCGAGACGACAGCTAACTATGGCTACACCTTC. Its protein is CASETTANYGYTF.

The chain employs TRBV7-2 and TRBJ2-3, with TRBD2 identical over 8 bases. The germline V gene has CDR1 SGHTA and CDR2 FQGNSA. This CDR3 region has 16 residues. V trimming: 1 base; J trimming: 5 bases; junction bases outside the gene matches: 8. The CDR3 region has the DNA TGTGCCAGCAGCTTAGAAGGTAGCGGGGTAGGAGATACGCAGTATTTT. Translating gives CASSLEGSGVGDTQYF.

The V gene is TRBV28, the J gene TRBJ2-7, with D perhaps matching TRBD2 (5 bases). CDR1 is MDHEN and CDR2 is SYDVKM in the germline V gene. The V gene lost 6 bases and the J gene lost 2 bases, with 14 bases spanning the gap. The CDR3 has 14 amino acids. CDR3 nucleotides: TGTGCCAGCAGCCTCACCGGGGAAACCTACGAGCAGTACTTC. It specifies CASSLTGETYEQYF.

CDR3 loop: CASSFDGTSGRDTQYF. Written as DNA, the CDR3 is TGCGCCAGCAGCTTCGATGGGACTAGCGGGAGAGATACGCAGTATTTT. V usage is TRBV5-1 and J usage is TRBJ2-3, with TRBD2 matching 14 bases. The CDR3 is 16 amino acids. V lost 2 bases, J lost 5 bases, and 4 bases stayed unmatched. The germline gives CDR1 SGHRS, CDR2 YFSETQ.

In DNA form, the CDR3 reads TGTGCCAGCAGCCATCGGCTTGCGGGAGGCTACAATGAGCAGTTCTTC. The encoded protein is CASSHRLAGGYNEQFF. The gene calls are TRBV9 and TRBJ2-1, with 8 bases identical to TRBD2. V shed 4 bases, J shed 3 bases, and the junction held 9 bases outside the gene matches. From germline, CDR1 is SGDLS and CDR2 YYNGEE. The CDR3 spans 16 residues.

The genes are TRBV5-1 and TRBJ2-3, with 10 bases aligning to TRBD2. The CDR3 runs 16 residues. Germline lookup yields CDR1 SGHRS and CDR2 YFSETQ. The V gene end was trimmed by 0 bases and the J gene end by 5 bases; junction bases not matched to a gene: 6. CDR3 bases: TGCGCCAGCAGCTTGGTAACTAGCGGGGTTGGAGATACGCAGTATTTT. Translated: CASSLVTSGVGDTQYF.

This chain joins TRBV2 and TRBJ2-1, with D possibly matching TRBD1 (6 bases). Germline CDR1 is SNHLY and CDR2 is FYNNEI. The CDR3 sequence is 15 residues long. Trimming pared 3 bases from V and 2 bases from J, leaving 11 bases between. The CDR3 coding sequence is TGTGCCAGCAGTGATCTGGGACAACCCTACAATGAGCAGTTCTTC. This translates into CASSDLGQPYNEQFF. Drawing the rest from reference TRBV2 and TRBJ2-1, the complete variable domain is EPEVTQTPSHQVTQMGQEVILRCVPISNHLYFYWYRQILGQKVEFLVSFYNNEISEKSEIFDDQFSVERPDGSNFTLKIRSTKLEDSAMYFCASSDLGQPYNEQFFGPGTRLTVL.

The rearrangement joins TRBV25-1 to TRBJ2-1, with 10 bases aligning to TRBD2. The CDR3 spans 17 residues. V shed 7 bases, J shed 7 bases, and the junction held 16 bases outside the gene matches. CDR1 and CDR2 (germline): MGHDK, SYGVNS. CDR3 coding DNA: TGTGCCAGCAAGGACAGGGTTTCGCTAGCGGGAGTAAATGAGCAGTTCTTC. Residues: CASKDRVSLAGVNEQFF.

The rearrangement uses TRBV7-9 and TRBJ2-2; tentatively, D is TRBD2 (5 bases). V was pared by 5 bases and J by 2 bases, with 15 bases between. The CDR3 loop spans 16 amino acids. CDR1 and CDR2 (germline): SEHNR, FQNEAQ (reference sequence). CDR3 DNA sequence: TGTGCCAGCAGCCCCCGGACTCAACTAAACACCGGGGAGCTGTTTTTT. This sequence encodes CASSPRTQLNTGELFF. Supplemented by reference TRBV7-9 and TRBJ2-2, the full variable domain reads DTGVSQNPRHKITKRGQNVTFRCDPISEHNRLYWYRQTLGQGPEFLTYFQNEAQLEKSRLLSDRFSAERPKGSFSTLEIQRTEQGDSAMYLCASSPRTQLNTGELFFGEGSRLTVL.

This clone was counted only a few times. The chain employs TRBV5-6 and TRBJ2-2; TRBD2 matches at 11 bases. This CDR3 spans 19 amino acids. CDR1 is SGHDT, CDR2 YYEEEE, per germline. The V gene end was trimmed by 4 bases and the J gene end by 7 bases; junction bases not matched to a gene: 18. The CDR3: CASSPVGWSTSGKVGELFF. The CDR3 region has the DNA TGTGCCAGCAGCCCGGTGGGGTGGTCGACTAGCGGGAAGGTCGGGGAGCTGTTTTTT.

Note on this clone: This specimen includes other DNA sequences encoding the same CDR3. V usage is TRBV5-1 and J usage is TRBJ2-3; D uncertain. Germline V lookup: CDR1 SGHRS, CDR2 YFSETQ. The CDR3 spans 13 residues. Trimming stripped 3 bases from V and 0 bases from J, with 5 bases between. CDR3 loop: CASSSSSTDTQYF. DNA of the CDR3: TGCGCCAGCAGCTCCTCTAGCACAGATACGCAGTATTTT. Based on the CDR3 plus reference TRBV5-1 and TRBJ2-3, the full variable domain is KAGVTQTPRYLIKTRGQQVTLSCSPISGHRSVSWYQQTPGQGLQFLFEYFSETQRNKGNFPGRFSGRQFSNSRSEMNVSTLELGDSALYLCASSSSSTDTQYFGPGTRLTVL.

V gene TRBV7-2 combines with J gene TRBJ1-1; possible D gene TRBD1, 5 bases. Per the germline V gene, CDR1 is SGHTA and CDR2 is FQGNSA. The CDR3 spans 16 residues. The V end lost 1 base, the J end lost 5 bases, and 17 bases lay between the germline ends. CDR3 protein: CASSLVDIASGTEAFF. The CDR3 coding sequence is TGTGCCAGCAGCTTAGTGGACATTGCCTCCGGGACTGAAGCTTTCTTT. The full variable domain, rest sourced from reference TRBV7-2 and TRBJ1-1, is GAGVSQSPSNKVTEKGKDVELRCDPISGHTALYWYRQSLGQGLEFLIYFQGNSAPDKSGLPSDRFSAERTGGSVSTLTIQRTQQEDSAVYLCASSLVDIASGTEAFFGQGTRLTVV.

The chain has TRBV9 and TRBJ2-1; 9 positions agree with TRBD2. In germline, CDR1 is SGDLS, CDR2 YYNGEE. The ends lost 3 bases at V and 6 bases at J; junction bases unmatched: 10. The CDR3 contains 16 residues. The CDR3 sequence: CASSERVAGELNEQFF. Here the CDR3 DNA reads TGTGCCAGCAGCGAGAGGGTAGCGGGAGAGCTCAATGAGCAGTTCTTC.

V and J are TRBV4-3 and TRBJ2-7; 7 nucleotides align to TRBD1. The germline V gene encodes CDR1 LGHNA and CDR2 YSLEER. This CDR3 has 17 amino acids. The V and J ends lost 0 bases and 0 bases, in that order; junction bases with no gene match: 8. CDR3 sequence (DNA): TGCGCCAGCAGCCAAGATCGAGGAAGGGGGCCCTCCTACGAGCAGTACTTC. It specifies CASSQDRGRGPSYEQYF.

The V gene is TRBV9, the J gene TRBJ2-3; the match to TRBD1 covers 9 bases. The J segment lost 11 bases and the V segment lost 3 bases, leaving 10 bases of the junction unmatched. The CDR3 runs 14 residues. The germline CDR1 and CDR2 sequences are SGDLS and YYNGEE. The CDR3: CASSAVVGGQGQYF. CDR3 bases: TGTGCCAGCAGCGCCGTAGTAGGGGGACAGGGGCAGTATTTT.

The rearrangement links TRBV28 to TRBJ1-2; D is possibly TRBD1 (6 bases). The germline V gene encodes CDR1 MDHEN and CDR2 SYDVKM. V was cut by 10 bases and J by 2 bases, with 11 bases left in between. This CDR3 has 12 amino acids. Written as DNA, the CDR3 is TGTGCCACACGGACAGAAAACTATGGCTACACCTTC. This sequence encodes CATRTENYGYTF.

This clone was picked up one time. The gene calls are TRBV15 and TRBJ1-1; 8 bases fit TRBD1. This CDR3 is 18 amino acids long. The V gene's germline CDR1 is LNHNV and CDR2 YYDKDF (reference sequence). V lost 2 bases and J lost 1; bases outside the gene matches: 12. Here the CDR3 reads CATSRQEAPGGRNTEAFF. The DNA for the CDR3 is TGTGCCACCAGCAGACAGGAGGCTCCAGGGGGCCGGAACACTGAAGCTTTCTTT.

This clone was recorded once. The chain combines TRBV18 with TRBJ2-3, with a possible D match to TRBD2 (6 bases). The CDR3 runs 15 residues. The V end was cut by 4 bases, the J end by 6 bases, with 17 bases between. Germline V CDR1 and CDR2: KGHSH, LQKENI. The DNA of the CDR3 is TGTGCCAGCTCACTAGGCGGGGTGGATCGCGATACGCAGTATTTT. This codes for CASSLGGVDRDTQYF.

This chain joins TRBV5-1 and TRBJ2-3; 10 bases align to TRBD1. The CDR3 sequence is 15 residues long. Per germline, CDR1 SGHRS and CDR2 YFSETQ. V shed 3 bases and J 6 bases; nucleotides not matched to a gene: 7. Here the CDR3 DNA reads TGCGCCAGCAGCTGGACCGGGACAGGGGTTGATACGCAGTATTTT. It encodes CASSWTGTGVDTQYF.

The V call is TRBV10-3, the J call TRBJ2-2; no reliable D call. Germline CDR1 is ENHRY and CDR2 is SYGVKD. This CDR3 is 12 amino acids long. Trimming cost V 6 bases and J 8 bases, with 10 bases left between them. The CDR3 reads CAIRATSGELFF. DNA for the CDR3: TGTGCCATCAGGGCAACCTCGGGGGAGCTGTTTTTT.

This sequence joins TRBV4-2 and TRBJ1-4, with no clear D. Trimming cost V 0 bases and J 2 bases, with 4 bases left between them. The CDR3 runs to 14 residues. Germline values: CDR1 LGHNA, CDR2 YNFKEQ. In nucleotides, the CDR3 is TGTGCCAGCAGCCAAGACGGGACTAATGAAAAACTGTTTTTT. Its translation is CASSQDGTNEKLFF.

The chain has TRBV27 and TRBJ2-1; the D is unclear. The germline V gene has CDR1 MNHEY and CDR2 SMNVEV (reference sequence). The CDR3 has 12 amino acids. Trimming left V 4 bases short and J 3 bases short, with 4 bases between. CDR3 sequence (DNA): TGTGCCAGCAGTTCCAACTACAATGAGCAGTTCTTC. Protein: CASSSNYNEQFF.

The rearrangement joins TRBV27 to TRBJ2-7, with D possibly TRBD1 on 6 matching bases. Germline loops: CDR1 MNHEY, CDR2 SMNVEV (reference sequence). The ends were cut back, 4 bases at V and 1 base at J, with 23 bases in the middle. The CDR3 has 18 residues. The CDR3 DNA follows: TGTGCCAGCAGTTCCCGGACAGACCCGAAGGTTAAATCCTACGAGCAGTACTTC. Protein: CASSSRTDPKVKSYEQYF.